The next 7 T cell receptor beta chains were all read from a single sample in a study of OX40 agonist ivuxolimab in advanced cancers. Sequencing was performed with immunoSEQ multiplex PCR; in TCRdb, only in-frame clones are kept and a portion is missing. The table has roughly 75,000 clones, about 88% seen once; the top ten hold around 1%. The sample was CD4+ or CD8+ T cells sorted from blood, taken in a trial of the OX40 agonist ivuxolimab. The receptors here all came from an adult with an advanced solid tumor such as melanoma, head and neck, liver or kidney cancer.

The chain links TRBV5-4 to TRBJ2-3, with unresolved D. The CDR3 runs 13 residues. V gave up 4 bases and J gave up 5 bases, with 11 bases separating them. Germline V gene data show CDR1 as SGHNT and CDR2 as YYREEE (reference sequence). CDR3 amino acids: CASSGPDVDTQYF. For the CDR3, the DNA is TGTGCCAGCAGCGGCCCAGACGTAGATACGCAGTATTTT. The whole variable domain, remainder taken from reference TRBV5-4 and TRBJ2-3, is ETGVTQSPTHLIKTRGQQVTLRCSSQSGHNTVSWYQQALGQGPQFIFQYYREEENGRGNFPPRFSGLQFPNYSSELNVNALELDDSALYLCASSGPDVDTQYFGPGTRLTVL.

This sequence joins TRBV7-2 and TRBJ1-5; D unclear. Germline CDR1 reads SGHTA; CDR2 reads FQGNSA. The CDR3 runs 16 residues. V gave up 2 bases and J gave up 5 bases, with 16 bases separating them. CDR3 bases: TGTGCCAGCAGCTTATATGGGCAGGTGGTAGATCAGCCCCAGCATTTT. Its protein is CASSLYGQVVDQPQHF. The full variable domain, with the rest looked up from reference TRBV7-2 and TRBJ1-5, is GAGVSQSPSNKVTEKGKDVELRCDPISGHTALYWYRQSLGQGLEFLIYFQGNSAPDKSGLPSDRFSAERTGGSVSTLTIQRTQQEDSAVYLCASSLYGQVVDQPQHFGDGTRLSIL.

This clone has a single count. The chain combines TRBV27 with TRBJ2-2, with D unclear. The CDR3 length is 14 residues. Trimming removed 4 bases from V and 4 bases from J, with 10 bases in between. Germline CDR1 and CDR2: MNHEY and SMNVEV (reference sequence). CDR3 sequence (DNA): TGTGCCAGCAGTTGGTCCGGGCTCACCGGGGAGCTGTTTTTT. Encoded protein: CASSWSGLTGELFF.

CDR3 sequence (DNA): TGTGCCAGCAGCCCCTCGGTTGCAGATACGCAGTATTTT. Translated: CASSPSVADTQYF. This chain joins TRBV7-8 and TRBJ2-3; D gene unclear. The CDR3 consists of 13 residues. Deletions cut 5 bases from V and 4 bases from J, with 10 bases between. From germline, CDR1 is SGHVS and CDR2 FQNEAQ.

The chain is built from TRBV19 and TRBJ1-4; 9 nucleotides agree with TRBD1. Trimming removed 4 bases from V and 10 bases from J; junction bases left unmatched: 7. Germline CDR1 LNHDA, CDR2 SQIVND (reference sequence). The CDR3 extends over 14 amino acids. CDR3 protein: CASSTRDRVGKLFF. CDR3 DNA sequence: TGTGCCAGTAGTACCCGGGACAGGGTAGGAAAACTGTTTTTT.

The rearrangement links TRBV30 to TRBJ1-2; perhaps TRBD1 as D (6 bases). Trimming removed 0 bases from V and 8 bases from J, with 13 bases in between. This CDR3 comprises 13 residues. CDR1 and CDR2 (germline): GTSNPN, SVGIG (reference sequence). CDR3 residues: CAWSVRAGEGYTF. In DNA form, the CDR3 reads TGTGCCTGGAGTGTACGGGCAGGGGAGGGCTACACCTTC.

The rearrangement joins TRBV2 to TRBJ2-7; 8 nucleotides agree with TRBD1. CDR1 SNHLY and CDR2 FYNNEI come from the germline V gene. The CDR3 sequence is 14 residues long. Trimming took 4 bases from V and 6 from J; bases not matched to a gene: 8. CDR3 sequence: CASSARTQGVEQYF. The DNA of the CDR3 is TGTGCCAGCAGTGCTCGGACACAGGGGGTCGAGCAGTACTTC.